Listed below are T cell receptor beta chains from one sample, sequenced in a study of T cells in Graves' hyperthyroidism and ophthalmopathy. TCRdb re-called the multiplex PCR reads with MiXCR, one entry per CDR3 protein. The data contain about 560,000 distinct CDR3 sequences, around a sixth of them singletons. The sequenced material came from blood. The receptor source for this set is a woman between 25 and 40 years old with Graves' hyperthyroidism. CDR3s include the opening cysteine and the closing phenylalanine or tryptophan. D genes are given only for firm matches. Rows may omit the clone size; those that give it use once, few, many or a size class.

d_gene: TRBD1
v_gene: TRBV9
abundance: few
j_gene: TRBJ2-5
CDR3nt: TGTGCCAGCAGCGTAGCTACCGGGACAGGGGGCATTGGGGAGACCCAGTACTTC
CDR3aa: CASSVATGTGGIGETQYF

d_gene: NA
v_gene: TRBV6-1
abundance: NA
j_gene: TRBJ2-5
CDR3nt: TGTGCCAGCAGTTACAACGGAGGCCCAGAGACCCAGTACTTC
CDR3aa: CASSYNGGPETQYF

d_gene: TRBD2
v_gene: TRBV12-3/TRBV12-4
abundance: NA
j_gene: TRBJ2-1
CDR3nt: TGTGCCAGCAGCCATAAAGCGGGAGGGCCCGAGCATGAGCAGTTCTTC
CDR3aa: CASSHKAGGPEHEQFF

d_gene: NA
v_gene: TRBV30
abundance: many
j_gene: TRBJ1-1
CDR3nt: TGTGCCTGGGAACAGGGCCCCACCACTGAAGCTTTCTTT
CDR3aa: CAWEQGPTTEAFF

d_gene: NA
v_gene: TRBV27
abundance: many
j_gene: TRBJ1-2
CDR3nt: TGTGCCAGCAGACGACAGGCGCAATATGGCTACACCTTC
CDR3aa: CASRRQAQYGYTF

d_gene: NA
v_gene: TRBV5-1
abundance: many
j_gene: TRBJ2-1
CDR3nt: TGCGCCAGCAGCCCCTTGGGGGAACCCTACAATGAGCAGTTCTTC
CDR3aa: CASSPLGEPYNEQFF

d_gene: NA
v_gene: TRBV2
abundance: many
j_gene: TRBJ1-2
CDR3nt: TGTGCCAGCAGTGAGGGTTCATGGAGACAGAACTATGGCTACACCTTC
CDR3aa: CASSEGSWRQNYGYTF

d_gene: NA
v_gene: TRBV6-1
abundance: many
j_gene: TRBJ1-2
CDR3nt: TGTGCCAGCAGTTCTCGGCAGGGGCCAGAAGCTAACTATGGCTACACCTTC
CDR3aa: CASSSRQGPEANYGYTF

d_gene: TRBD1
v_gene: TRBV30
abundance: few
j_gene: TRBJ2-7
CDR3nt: TGTGCCTGGAGTATAACCCTCGGGACAGGGATGTCCGAGCAGTACTTC
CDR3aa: CAWSITLGTGMSEQYF

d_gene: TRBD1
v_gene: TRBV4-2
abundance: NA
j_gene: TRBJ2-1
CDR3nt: TGTGCCAGCAGCCAGGCTATGGGATGGGACAGGGGCAATGAGCAGTTCTTC
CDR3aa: CASSQAMGWDRGNEQFF

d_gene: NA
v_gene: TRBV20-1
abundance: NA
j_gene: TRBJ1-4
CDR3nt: TGCAGTGCTCTAAACCGGCAAACAGGGAATAATGAAAAACTGTTTTTT
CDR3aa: CSALNRQTGNNEKLFF

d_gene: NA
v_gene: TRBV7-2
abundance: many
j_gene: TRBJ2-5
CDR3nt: TGTGCCAGCAGCTTAGCGGGGACCAGGGACGAGACCCAGTACTTC
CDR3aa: CASSLAGTRDETQYF

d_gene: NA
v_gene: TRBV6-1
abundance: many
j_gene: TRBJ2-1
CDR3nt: TGTGCCAGCATGGCGGAGGGGAGCTCCTACAATGAGCAGTTCTTC
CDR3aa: CASMAEGSSYNEQFF

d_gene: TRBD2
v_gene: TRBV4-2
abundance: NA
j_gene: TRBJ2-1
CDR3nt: TGTGCCAGCAGCCAAGGAGATAGCGGGAAAGCGATCGATGAGCAGTTCTTC
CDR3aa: CASSQGDSGKAIDEQFF

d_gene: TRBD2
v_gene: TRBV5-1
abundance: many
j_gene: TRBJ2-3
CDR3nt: TGTGCCAGCAGCTCAGGACTAGCGGGAGCAGATACGCAGTATTTT
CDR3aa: CASSSGLAGADTQYF

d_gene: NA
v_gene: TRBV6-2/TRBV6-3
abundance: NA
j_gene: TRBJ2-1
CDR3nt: TGTGCCAGCAGTTACTTCTACAATGAGCAGTTCTTC
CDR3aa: CASSYFYNEQFF

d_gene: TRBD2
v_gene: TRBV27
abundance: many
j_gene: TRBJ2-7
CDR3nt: TGTGCCAGCAGTTTATTCGGGGCTAGCGGACCCTACGAGCAGTACTTC
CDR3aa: CASSLFGASGPYEQYF

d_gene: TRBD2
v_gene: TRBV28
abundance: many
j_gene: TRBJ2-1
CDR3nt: TGTGCCAGCAGTTCATTAGGATCTAGCGGATACTACAATGAGCAGTTCTTC
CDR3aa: CASSSLGSSGYYNEQFF

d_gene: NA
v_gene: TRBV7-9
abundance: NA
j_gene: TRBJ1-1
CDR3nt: TGTGCCAGCAGCTTAGCGTCCCTTGGGACTGAAGCTTTCTTT
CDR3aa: CASSLASLGTEAFF

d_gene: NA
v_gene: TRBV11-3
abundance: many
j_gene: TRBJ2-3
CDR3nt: TGTGCCAGCAGCTTAGCCACAACATCCCCCGGGGGCACAGATACGCAGTATTTT
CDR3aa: CASSLATTSPGGTDTQYF

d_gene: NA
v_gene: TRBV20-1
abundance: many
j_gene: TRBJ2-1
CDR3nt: TGCAGTGCTGTGACATCCTACAATGAGCAGTTCTTC
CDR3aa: CSAVTSYNEQFF

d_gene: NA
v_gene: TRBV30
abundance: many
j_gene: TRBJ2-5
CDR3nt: TGTGCCTGGAGTCCTGGGCGCAAAGAGACCCAGTACTTC
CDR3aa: CAWSPGRKETQYF

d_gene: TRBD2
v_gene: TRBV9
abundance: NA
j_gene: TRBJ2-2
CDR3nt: TGTGCCAGCAGCCTACGACTAGCGGGAGGGGTCGGGGAGCTGTTTTTT
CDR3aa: CASSLRLAGGVGELFF

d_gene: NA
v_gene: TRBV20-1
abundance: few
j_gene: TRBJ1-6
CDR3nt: TGCAGTGCTAGGCGGCAGTCGTCCAGCTCCTATAATTCACCCCTCCACTTT
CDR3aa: CSARRQSSSSYNSPLHF

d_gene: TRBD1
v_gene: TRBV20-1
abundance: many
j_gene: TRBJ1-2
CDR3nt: TGCAGTGCCCCAGACAGGGGGCGGAATGGCTACACCTTC
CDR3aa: CSAPDRGRNGYTF

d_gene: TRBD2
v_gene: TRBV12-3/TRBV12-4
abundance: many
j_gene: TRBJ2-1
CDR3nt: TGTGCCAGCAGGACCGCCGGGACTAGCGGGATTAGCTCCTACAATGAGCAGTTCTTC
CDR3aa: CASRTAGTSGISSYNEQFF

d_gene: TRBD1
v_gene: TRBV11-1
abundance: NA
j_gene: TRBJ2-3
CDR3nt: TGTGCCAGCAGTGCTGGGACAGGGGGTAGAGATACGCAGTATTTT
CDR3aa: CASSAGTGGRDTQYF

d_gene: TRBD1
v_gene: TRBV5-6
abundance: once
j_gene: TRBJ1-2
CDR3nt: TGTGCCAGCAGCTTGTTCGGGACAGCAGCTAACTATGGCTACACCTTC
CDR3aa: CASSLFGTAANYGYTF

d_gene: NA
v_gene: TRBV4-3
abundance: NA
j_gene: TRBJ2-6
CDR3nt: TGCGCCAGCAGCCAAGGGGCCTACCTCAGCTCTGGGGCCAACGTCCTGACTTTC
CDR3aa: CASSQGAYLSSGANVLTF

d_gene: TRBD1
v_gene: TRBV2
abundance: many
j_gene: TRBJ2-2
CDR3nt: TGTGCCAGCACCATACAGGGGTCGAACACCGGGGAGCTGTTTTTT
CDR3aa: CASTIQGSNTGELFF

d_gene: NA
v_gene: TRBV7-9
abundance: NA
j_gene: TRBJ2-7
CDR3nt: TGTGCCAGCAGCCCCAGCGGGCTGGACGAGCAGTACTTC
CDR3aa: CASSPSGLDEQYF

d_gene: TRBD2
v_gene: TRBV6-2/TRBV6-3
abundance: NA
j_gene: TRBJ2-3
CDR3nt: TGTGCCAGCAGTTATGCCCTAGGGCAGCGGGGGACCACAGATACGCAGTATTTT
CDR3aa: CASSYALGQRGTTDTQYF

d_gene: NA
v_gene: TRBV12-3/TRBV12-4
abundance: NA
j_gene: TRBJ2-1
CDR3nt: TGTGCCAGCAGTTTTTCAGGGGTCCAAGAGACCCAGTTCTTC
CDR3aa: CASSFSGVQETQFF

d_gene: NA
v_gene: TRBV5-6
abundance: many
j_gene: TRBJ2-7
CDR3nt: TGTGCCAGCAGCTTGGGCAGGGTTCGCTATGCACCTACCTACGAGCAGTACTTC
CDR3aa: CASSLGRVRYAPTYEQYF

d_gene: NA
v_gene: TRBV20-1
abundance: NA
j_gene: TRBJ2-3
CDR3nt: TGCAGTGCTAGCCAAGCCACTAGCACAGATACGCAGTATTTT
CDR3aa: CSASQATSTDTQYF

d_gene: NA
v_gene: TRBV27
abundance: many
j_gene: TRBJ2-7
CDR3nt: TGTGCCAGCAGTTTATCGATCAGGGGCGATGAGCAGTACTTC
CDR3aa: CASSLSIRGDEQYF

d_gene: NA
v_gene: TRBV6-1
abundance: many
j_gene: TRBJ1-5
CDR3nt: TGTGCCAGCAGTGAATTCGGGGTTGGCAATCAGCCCCAGCATTTT
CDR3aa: CASSEFGVGNQPQHF

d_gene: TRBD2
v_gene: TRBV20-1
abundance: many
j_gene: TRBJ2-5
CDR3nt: TGCAGTGCTAGAGCTCGGGGGAGGGGAGAGACCCAGTACTTC
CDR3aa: CSARARGRGETQYF

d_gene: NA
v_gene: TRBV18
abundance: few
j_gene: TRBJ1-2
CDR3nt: TGTGCCAGCTCACCACCGGCATCAACTAACTATGGCTACACCTTC
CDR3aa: CASSPPASTNYGYTF

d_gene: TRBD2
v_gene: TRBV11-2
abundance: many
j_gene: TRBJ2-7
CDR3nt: TGTGCCAGCAGCTTAAGGCGGGAGGGCTTTGACGAGCAGTACTTC
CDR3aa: CASSLRREGFDEQYF

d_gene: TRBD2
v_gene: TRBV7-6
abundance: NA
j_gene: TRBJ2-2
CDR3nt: TGTGCCAGCAGCGGACTAGCGGGAGTAGGGGAGCTGTTTTTT
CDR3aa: CASSGLAGVGELFF

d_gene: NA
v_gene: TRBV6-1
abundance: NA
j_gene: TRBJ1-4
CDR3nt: TGTGCCAGCAGTTACAGGGAGTCGACTAATGAAAAACTGTTTTTT
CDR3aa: CASSYRESTNEKLFF

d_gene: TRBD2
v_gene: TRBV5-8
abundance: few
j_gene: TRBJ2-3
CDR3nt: TGTGCCAGCAGCTCCTGGACTAGCGGGAGAAGTGATACGCAGTATTTT
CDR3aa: CASSSWTSGRSDTQYF

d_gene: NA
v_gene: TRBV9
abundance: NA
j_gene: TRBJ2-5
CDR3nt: TGTGCCAGCAGCGTAGAAGTCTCCCTCCAAGAGACCCAGTACTTC
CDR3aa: CASSVEVSLQETQYF

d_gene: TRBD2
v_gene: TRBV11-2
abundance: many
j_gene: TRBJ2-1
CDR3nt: TGTGCCAGCAGCTCTAGACTAGCGGGGGCCTACAATGAGCAGTTCTTC
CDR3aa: CASSSRLAGAYNEQFF

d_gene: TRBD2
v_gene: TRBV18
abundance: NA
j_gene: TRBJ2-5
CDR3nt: TGTGCCAGCTCACCACGTAGCGGGAGTTCTGAGACCCAGTACTTC
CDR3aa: CASSPRSGSSETQYF

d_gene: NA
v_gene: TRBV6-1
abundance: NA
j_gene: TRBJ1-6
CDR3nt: TGTGCCAGCAGTTATGACCGGTTGGGTAATTCACCCCTCCACTTT
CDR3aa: CASSYDRLGNSPLHF

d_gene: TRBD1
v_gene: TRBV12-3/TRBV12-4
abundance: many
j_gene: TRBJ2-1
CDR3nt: TGTGCCAGCAGTTTAGGGAGGACAGGAGCCTTTGAGCAGTTCTTC
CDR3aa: CASSLGRTGAFEQFF

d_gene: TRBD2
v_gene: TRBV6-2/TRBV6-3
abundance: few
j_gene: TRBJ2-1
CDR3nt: TGTGCCAGCAGTGTTAGGGTGACTAGCGGGAGGCTCTTCCGATCCTACAATGAGCAGTTCTTC
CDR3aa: CASSVRVTSGRLFRSYNEQFF

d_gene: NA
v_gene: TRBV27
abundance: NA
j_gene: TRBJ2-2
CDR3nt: TGTGCCAGTACGGGAGCCAACGGGGAGCTGTTTTTT
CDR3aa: CASTGANGELFF

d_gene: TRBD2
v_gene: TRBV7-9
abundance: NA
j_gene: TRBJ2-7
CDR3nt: TGTGCCAGCTCGGACTCACTAGCGGCGGGAGCCGAGCAGTACTTC
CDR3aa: CASSDSLAAGAEQYF

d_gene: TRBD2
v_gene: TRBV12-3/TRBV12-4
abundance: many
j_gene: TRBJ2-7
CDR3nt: TGTGCCAGCAGTTTATGGGCTAGCGGGGCCCCCTACGAGCAGTACTTC
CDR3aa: CASSLWASGAPYEQYF

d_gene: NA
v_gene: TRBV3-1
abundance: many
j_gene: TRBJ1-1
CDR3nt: TGTGCCAGCAGCCTTACTCGAGCTATGAACACTGAAGCTTTCTTT
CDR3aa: CASSLTRAMNTEAFF

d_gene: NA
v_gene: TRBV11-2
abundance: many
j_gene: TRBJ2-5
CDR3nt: TGTGCCAGCAGCTTACTCCCCCAAGAGACCCAGTACTTC
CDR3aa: CASSLLPQETQYF